Given below is one T cell receptor (beta chain) in context. This record belongs to a study of cytomegalovirus exposure and HLA in healthy donors. This CDR3 has 17 amino acids. Per the germline V gene, CDR1 is SGHTA and CDR2 is FQGNSA. The junction had 4 bases not matched to a gene; V was cut back by 1 base and J by 2 bases. The PCR employed 60 Vbeta primers together with 13 Jbeta primers. This table comes from immunoSEQ multiplex PCR, and its TCRdb copy is limited to in-frame clones, with some not included. The sample yields 100,000 to 150,000 clones, 75% to 85% seen once. The chain recombines TRBV7-2 with TRBJ2-1; 11 bases are a match to TRBD2. This TCR was recovered from a woman in her thirties or forties in good health and CMV-seronegative. Sequenced: PBMCs. In DNA form, the CDR3 reads TGTGCCAGCAGCTTAGTAGCGGGGGGGGGCCCCTACAATGAGCAGTTCTTC. Its translation is CASSLVAGGGPYNEQFF.